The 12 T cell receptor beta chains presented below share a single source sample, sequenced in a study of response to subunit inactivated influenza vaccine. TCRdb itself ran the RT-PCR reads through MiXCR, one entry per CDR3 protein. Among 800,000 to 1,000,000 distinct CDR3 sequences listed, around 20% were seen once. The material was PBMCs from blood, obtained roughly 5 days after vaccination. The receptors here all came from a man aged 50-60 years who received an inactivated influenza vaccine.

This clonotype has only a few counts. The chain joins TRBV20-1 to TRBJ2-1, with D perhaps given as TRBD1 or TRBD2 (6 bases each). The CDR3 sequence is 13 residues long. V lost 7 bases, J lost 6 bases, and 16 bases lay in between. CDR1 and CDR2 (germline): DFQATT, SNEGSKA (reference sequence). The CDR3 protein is CSVVRGGGNEQFF. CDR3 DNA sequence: TGCAGTGTGGTCCGTGGAGGGGGCAATGAGCAGTTCTTC.

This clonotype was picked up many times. In DNA, the CDR3 is TGTGCCAGCAGTTTATCTTCGGGGAACACTGAAGCTTTCTTT. Its protein is CASSLSSGNTEAFF. The chain joins TRBV12-3 or TRBV12-4 to TRBJ1-1; D gene unclear. The length of the CDR3 is 14 residues. The germline V and J ends were trimmed by 2 bases and 1 base, with 8 bases remaining between them.

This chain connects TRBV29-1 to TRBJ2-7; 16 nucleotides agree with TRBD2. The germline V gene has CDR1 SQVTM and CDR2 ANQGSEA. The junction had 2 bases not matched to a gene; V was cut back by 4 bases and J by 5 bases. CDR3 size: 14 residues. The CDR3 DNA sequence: TGCAGCGTTGGCGGGACTAGCGGGGGGGACGAGCAGTACTTC. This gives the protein CSVGGTSGGDEQYF.

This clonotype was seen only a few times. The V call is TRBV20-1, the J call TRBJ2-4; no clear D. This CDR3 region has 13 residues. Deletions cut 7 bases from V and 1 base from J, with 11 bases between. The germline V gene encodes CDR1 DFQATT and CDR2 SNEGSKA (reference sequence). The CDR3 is CSESSLAKNIQYF. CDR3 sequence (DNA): TGCAGTGAGAGTAGTCTGGCCAAAAACATTCAGTACTTC.

This CDR3 reads CASSRIRSYEQYF. Here the CDR3 DNA reads TGTGCCAGCAGTAGGATCCGATCCTACGAGCAGTACTTC. The chain recombines TRBV6-6 with TRBJ2-7; no firm D call. The CDR3 sequence is 13 residues long. The V gene lost 5 bases and the J gene lost 1 base, with 9 bases spanning the gap. Germline values: CDR1 MNHNY, CDR2 SVGAGI (reference sequence).

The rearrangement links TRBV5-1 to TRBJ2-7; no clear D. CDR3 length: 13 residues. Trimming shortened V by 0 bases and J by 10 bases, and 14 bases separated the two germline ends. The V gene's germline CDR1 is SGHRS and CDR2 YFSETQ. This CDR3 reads CASSLGRATEQYF. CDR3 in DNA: TGCGCCAGCAGCTTGGGAAGGGCCACAGAACAGTACTTC.

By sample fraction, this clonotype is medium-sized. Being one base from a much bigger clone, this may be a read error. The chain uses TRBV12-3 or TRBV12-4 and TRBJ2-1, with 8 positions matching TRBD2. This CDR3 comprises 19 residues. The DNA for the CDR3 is TGTGCCATCAGTTTCGGGCCTGTCGGCGGGAGGATACCCTACAATGAGCAGTTCTTC. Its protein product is CAISFGPVGGRIPYNEQFF.

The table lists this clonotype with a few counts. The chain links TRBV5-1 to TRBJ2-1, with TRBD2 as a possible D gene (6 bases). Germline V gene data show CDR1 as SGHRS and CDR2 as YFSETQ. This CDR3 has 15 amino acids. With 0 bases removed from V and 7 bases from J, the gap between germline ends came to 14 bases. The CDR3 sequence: CASSLGRGPTNEQFF. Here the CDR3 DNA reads TGCGCCAGCAGCTTGGGGCGGGGTCCAACAAATGAGCAGTTCTTC.

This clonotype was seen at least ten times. CDR3 loop: CASSLSGGPYNEQFF. The CDR3, as DNA: TGTGCCAGCAGCTTATCCGGGGGACCCTACAATGAGCAGTTCTTC. J is TRBJ2-1 and V is TRBV11-2, with TRBD2 as a possible D gene (6 bases). Between the trimmed V and J ends, which lost 2 bases and 2 bases, there was a span of 10 bases. In germline, CDR1 is SGHAT, CDR2 FQNNGV. The CDR3 length is 15 residues.

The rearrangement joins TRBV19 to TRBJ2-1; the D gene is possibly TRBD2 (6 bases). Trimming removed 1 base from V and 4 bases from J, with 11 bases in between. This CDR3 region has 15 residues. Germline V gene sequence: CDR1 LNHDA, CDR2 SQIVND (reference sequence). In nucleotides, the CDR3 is TGTGCCAGTAGTATAGCGACGGGGACTTACAATGAGCAGTTCTTC. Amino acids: CASSIATGTYNEQFF.

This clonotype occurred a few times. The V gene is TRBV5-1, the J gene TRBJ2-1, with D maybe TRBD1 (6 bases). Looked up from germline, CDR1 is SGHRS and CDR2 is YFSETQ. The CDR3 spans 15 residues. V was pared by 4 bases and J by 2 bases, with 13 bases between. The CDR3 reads CASSPDRPTYNEQFF. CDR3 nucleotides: TGCGCCAGCAGCCCTGACAGGCCTACCTACAATGAGCAGTTCTTC. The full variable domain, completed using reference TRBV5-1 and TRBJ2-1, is KAGVTQTPRYLIKTRGQQVTLSCSPISGHRSVSWYQQTPGQGLQFLFEYFSETQRNKGNFPGRFSGRQFSNSRSEMNVSTLELGDSALYLCASSPDRPTYNEQFFGPGTRLTVL.

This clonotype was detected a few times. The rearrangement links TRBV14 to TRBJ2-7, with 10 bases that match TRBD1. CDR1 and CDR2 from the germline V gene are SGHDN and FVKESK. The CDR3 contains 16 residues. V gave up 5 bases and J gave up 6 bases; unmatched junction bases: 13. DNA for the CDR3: TGTGCCAGCAGCAAATTGCCGGGACAGGGGCTGGGCGAGCAGTACTTC. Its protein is CASSKLPGQGLGEQYF.